This entry lists 32 T cell receptor beta chains sequenced from one sample in a study of blood T cells in healthy people across ages (dated by TCRdb to 2015 to 2017). Library preparation was by 5' RACE. Sequenced on an Illumina HiSeq 2500. The second PCR ran for roughly 6 to 11 cycles and used a J-beta primer mix along with a sample-barcoded 5' primer. TCRdb trimmed the raw reads at Q25, called clones with MiXCR and kept productive beta chains. Each CDR3 protein gets just one entry, which takes the most common genes and DNA from the rows behind it. Recorded for this sample are under 800,000 distinct CDR3 sequences; roughly two fifths of them occurred a single time. The ten largest account for more than 20% of the sample. Sequencing used blood. These receptors were collected from a woman in her fifties or sixties in good health.

The chain links TRBV2 to TRBJ2-1; D uncertain. The length of the CDR3 is 12 residues. Trimming took off 8 bases at V and 7 bases at J, with 12 bases between the two ends. From germline, CDR1 is SNHLY and CDR2 FYNNEI. The CDR3 is CASRAALNEQFF. The CDR3 nucleotides read TGTGCCAGCCGGGCCGCACTTAATGAGCAGTTCTTC.

With regard to this clonotype: A single base separates this from a much larger clone, so it may be a read error. The CDR3 reads CSAGTSGSLYNEQYF. CDR3 DNA: TGCAGCGCGGGGACTAGCGGGAGTTTGTACAATGAGCAGTACTTC. The rearrangement uses TRBV29-1 and TRBJ2-5; TRBD2 agrees at 14 bases. This CDR3 is 15 amino acids long. Germline V gene sequence: CDR1 SQVTM, CDR2 ANQGSEA. The ends lost 7 bases at V and 11 bases at J; junction bases unmatched: 15. Together with reference TRBV29-1 and TRBJ2-5, the CDR3 gives the full variable domain: SAVISQKPSRDICQRGTSLTIQCQVDSQVTMMFWYRQQPGQSLTLIATANQGSEATYESGFVIDKFPISRPNLTFSTLTVSNMSPEDSSIYLCSAGTSGSLYNEQYFGPGTRLLVL.

This chain joins TRBV29-1 and TRBJ2-3; 9 bases align to TRBD2. Germline CDR1 is SQVTM and CDR2 is ANQGSEA. After removal of 2 bases from V and 3 bases from J, the junction contained 0 bases not matched to a gene. The CDR3 has 13 residues. CDR3 in DNA: TGCAGCGTTGAAACTAGCGGGACAGATACGCAGTATTTT. Encoded protein: CSVETSGTDTQYF.

This clonotype occurred a few times. The chain has TRBV14 and TRBJ2-5; 10 bases agree with TRBD2. J was trimmed by 11 bases and V by 2 bases; bases with no gene match: 11. This CDR3 is 15 amino acids long. Germline lookup yields CDR1 SGHDN and CDR2 FVKESK. The DNA of the CDR3 is TGTGCCAGCAGCCAACACCTAGCGGGAGTCCATGAGCAGTACTTC. Its protein product is CASSQHLAGVHEQYF.

V is TRBV27 and J is TRBJ2-3; maybe TRBD2 (5 bases). Germline V lookup: CDR1 MNHEY, CDR2 SMNVEV (reference sequence). Trimming pared 4 bases from V and 1 base from J, leaving 12 bases between. This CDR3 is built from 15 residues. DNA of the CDR3: TGTGCCAGCAGTTCTGCCTCAGCGGGCACAGATACGCAGTATTTT. Translation: CASSSASAGTDTQYF.

The J gene is TRBJ2-2, the V gene TRBV10-1, with D unresolved. The CDR3 contains 15 residues. V was trimmed by 5 bases and J by 5 bases, leaving 15 bases between them. In germline, CDR1 is WNHNN, CDR2 SYGVQD (reference sequence). CDR3 residues: CASSPLTPGTGELFF. In DNA, the CDR3 is TGCGCCAGCAGTCCCCTGACCCCTGGAACCGGGGAGCTGTTTTTT.

This sequence joins TRBV6-2 or TRBV6-3 and TRBJ2-7; tentative D call: TRBD1 (5 bases). V gave up 7 bases and J gave up 3 bases, with 19 bases separating them. CDR3 length: 15 amino acids. Per germline, CDR1 MNHEY and CDR2 SVGEGT. The CDR3 sequence is CASTPVGQGVYEQYF. The CDR3 bases are TGTGCCAGCACCCCTGTGGGGCAAGGGGTCTACGAGCAGTACTTC.

This clonotype came up a few times. V and J are TRBV6-5 and TRBJ2-7; TRBD1 is a possible D gene (6 bases). CDR1 is MNHEY and CDR2 is SVGAGI in the germline V gene. V was clipped by 0 bases and J by 3 bases, with 12 bases between them. The CDR3 length is 15 residues. The CDR3 reads CASSYSSGAGYEQYF. The CDR3 bases are TGTGCCAGCAGTTACTCGTCAGGGGCGGGCTACGAGCAGTACTTC.

The rearrangement joins TRBV7-9 to TRBJ2-1; 15 positions agree with TRBD2. Trimming cost V 4 bases and J 3 bases; bases outside gene matches: 4. Germline V gives CDR1 SEHNR, CDR2 FQNEAQ (reference sequence). This CDR3 has 17 residues. The chain's CDR3 is CASSWGLAGGHYNEQFF. The CDR3 DNA reads TGTGCCAGCAGCTGGGGACTAGCGGGGGGCCACTACAATGAGCAGTTCTTC.

This clonotype showed up just a few times. DNA for the CDR3: TGTGCCAGCCACAAAACCTACGAGCAGTACTTC. Translation gives CASHKTYEQYF. The V call is TRBV21-1, the J call TRBJ2-7. TRBV21-1 is a documented pseudogene. The CDR3 covers 11 residues.

The gene calls are TRBV7-3 and TRBJ2-1; 9 nucleotides match TRBD2. The germline V gene encodes CDR1 SGHTA and CDR2 FQGTGA. The CDR3 is 17 residues long. The V and J ends lost 0 bases and 9 bases, in that order; junction bases with no gene match: 12. The CDR3 DNA reads TGTGCCAGCAGCTTAACGGGGCGGGAGGGCCTCCACACTGAGCAGTTCTTC. Amino acid sequence: CASSLTGREGLHTEQFF.

The chain employs TRBV20-1 and TRBJ2-3; D is perhaps TRBD2 (6 bases). V dropped 7 bases and J dropped 6 bases, with 20 bases sitting between them. Germline CDR1 is DFQATT and CDR2 is SNEGSKA (reference sequence). The CDR3 spans 14 residues. The CDR3 sequence: CSVSPEGRTDTQYF. The CDR3 region has the DNA TGCAGTGTTAGCCCGGAGGGGAGGACGGATACGCAGTATTTT.

J is TRBJ2-7 and V is TRBV20-1, with 10 bases that match TRBD1. The CDR3 spans 14 residues. Germline V gene sequence: CDR1 DFQATT, CDR2 SNEGSKA (reference sequence). J lost 4 bases, V lost 2 bases, and 5 bases had no gene match. The CDR3 loop is CSARPGQGFYEQYF. The DNA for the CDR3 is TGCAGTGCTAGACCGGGACAGGGGTTTTACGAGCAGTACTTC.

The chain recombines TRBV6-4 with TRBJ1-6, with TRBD1 matching 7 bases. J lost 9 bases, V lost 0 bases, and 11 bases had no gene match. This CDR3 is built from 17 residues. The germline V gene has CDR1 MRHNA and CDR2 SNTAGT. The DNA for the CDR3 is TGTGCCAGCAGTGACTCGATCTGGGCAGGGGGTCGTTCACCCCTCCACTTT. Its translation is CASSDSIWAGGRSPLHF.

This chain connects TRBV7-2 to TRBJ1-6; D call uncertain. There are 15 residues in the CDR3. Germline lookup yields CDR1 SGHTA and CDR2 FQGNSA. The ends were cut back, 4 bases at V and 9 bases at J, with 16 bases in the middle. The CDR3 loop reads CASSSAVYEISPLHF. DNA of the CDR3: TGTGCCAGCAGCTCCGCCGTTTACGAGATTTCACCCCTCCACTTT.

This clonotype has ten or more counts. The rearrangement joins TRBV28 to TRBJ1-2, with 7 bases identical to TRBD1. Germline CDR1 and CDR2: MDHEN and SYDVKM. CDR3 length: 14 residues. J lost 7 bases, V lost 1 base, and 6 bases had no gene match. The CDR3 nucleotides are TGTGCCAGCAGTTTATCCGGGACAGCTCGTGGCTACACCTTC. Protein product: CASSLSGTARGYTF.

This clonotype was seen only a few times. The V and J genes are TRBV5-1 and TRBJ2-7, with D perhaps TRBD1 (6 bases). The germline V and J ends were trimmed by 7 bases and 7 bases, with 18 bases remaining between them. Germline CDR1 is SGHRS and CDR2 is YFSETQ. The CDR3 spans 13 residues. CDR3 sequence: CASSEGGKGEQYF. CDR3 in DNA: TGCGCCAGCTCAGAAGGGGGAAAGGGGGAGCAGTACTTC.

V and J are TRBV11-1 and TRBJ2-1; D is perhaps TRBD1 (5 bases). Germline CDR1 reads SGHAT; CDR2 reads FQDESV (reference sequence). V was shortened by 1 base and J by 9 bases, with 10 bases between the two germline ends. CDR3 size: 13 residues. CDR3 amino acids: CASSLGTPGEQFF. The CDR3 DNA follows: TGTGCCAGCAGCTTAGGGACACCCGGTGAGCAGTTCTTC.

This sequence joins TRBV7-2 and TRBJ1-1; perhaps TRBD1 as D (6 bases). Trimming removed 2 bases from V and 1 base from J, with 11 bases in between. From germline, CDR1 is SGHTA and CDR2 FQGNSA. CDR3 length: 15 amino acids. The CDR3 region is CASSLLGGRNTEAFF. The CDR3 DNA reads as TGTGCCAGCAGCTTACTCGGGGGCAGGAACACTGAAGCTTTCTTT. The full variable domain, in which reference TRBV7-2 and TRBJ1-1 provide the parts outside the CDR3, is GAGVSQSPSNKVTEKGKDVELRCDPISGHTALYWYRQSLGQGLEFLIYFQGNSAPDKSGLPSDRFSAERTGGSVSTLTIQRTQQEDSAVYLCASSLLGGRNTEAFFGQGTRLTVV.

This clonotype was found once. A read error may be the cause here, since a much bigger clone is one base away. V gene TRBV6-1 combines with J gene TRBJ2-5, with TRBD1 matching 7 bases. With 3 bases clipped from V and 1 base from J, the junction kept 2 bases outside the gene matches. The germline gives CDR1 MNHNS, CDR2 SASEGT. The CDR3 runs 14 residues. The CDR3 is CASSETGTQETQYF. CDR3 in DNA: TGTGCCAGCAGTGAGACAGGGACCCAAGAGACCCAGTACTTC.

The genes are TRBV20-1 and TRBJ2-1; 7 bases fit TRBD1. The CDR3 extends over 12 amino acids. Trimming removed 4 bases from V and 7 bases from J; junction bases left unmatched: 4. Per the germline V gene, CDR1 is DFQATT and CDR2 is SNEGSKA (reference sequence). The CDR3 is CSATNRGNEQFF. The DNA of the CDR3 is TGCAGTGCTACGAACAGGGGAAATGAGCAGTTCTTC.

The V and J genes are TRBV4-2 and TRBJ1-1; D ambiguous. The V end was cut by 1 base, the J end by 3 bases, with 18 bases between. This CDR3 has 17 residues. Germline loops: CDR1 LGHNA, CDR2 YNFKEQ. The chain's CDR3 is CASSQVRAKGLYTEAFF. DNA of the CDR3: TGTGCCAGCAGCCAAGTTAGGGCCAAGGGTTTGTACACTGAAGCTTTCTTT.

The chain employs TRBV30 and TRBJ2-1, with D unresolved. CDR3 length equals 14 residues. Between the trimmed V and J ends, which lost 0 bases and 2 bases, there was a span of 8 bases. CDR1 and CDR2 (germline): GTSNPN, SVGIG (reference sequence). CDR3 loop: CAWSVRRAYNEQFF. The CDR3 DNA is TGTGCCTGGAGTGTAAGGCGAGCCTACAATGAGCAGTTCTTC.

The V call is TRBV9, the J call TRBJ2-3; the D call may be TRBD1 or TRBD2 (6 bases each). The V and J ends lost 5 bases and 3 bases respectively, with 19 bases between them. The CDR3 runs 16 residues. CDR1 and CDR2 from the germline V gene are SGDLS and YYNGEE. The DNA of the CDR3 is TGTGCCAGCAGTCCCGAGGGGGGCGAAGGTACAGATACGCAGTATTTT. Amino acid sequence: CASSPEGGEGTDTQYF. The full variable domain, in which reference TRBV9 and TRBJ2-3 provide the parts outside the CDR3, is DSGVTQTPKHLITATGQRVTLRCSPRSGDLSVYWYQQSLDQGLQFLIQYYNGEERAKGNILERFSAQQFPDLHSELNLSSLELGDSALYFCASSPEGGEGTDTQYFGPGTRLTVL.

This clonotype was recorded many times. V gene TRBV3-1 combines with J gene TRBJ2-7; D is undetermined. The germline V gene has CDR1 LGHDT and CDR2 YNNKEL (reference sequence). This CDR3 is 12 amino acids long. Between the trimmed V and J ends, which lost 4 bases and 4 bases, there was a span of 8 bases. The CDR3 loop is CASSRSQYEQYF. The CDR3 DNA follows: TGTGCCAGCAGCCGAAGTCAATACGAGCAGTACTTC.

This clonotype has just a few counts. This sequence joins TRBV20-1 and TRBJ2-1; D may be TRBD1 (6 bases). Germline CDR1 is DFQATT and CDR2 is SNEGSKA (reference sequence). Trimming cost V 2 bases and J 9 bases, with 17 bases left between them. CDR3 length equals 14 residues. The CDR3 reads CSARRDTEGSEQFF. The CDR3 DNA reads as TGCAGTGCTAGAAGGGACACCGAGGGTAGTGAGCAGTTCTTC.

This chain's CDR3 is CASSRDGGKLFF. The CDR3 DNA follows: TGTGCCAGCAGCCGGGACGGTGGAAAACTGTTTTTT. The chain couples TRBV7-9 to TRBJ1-4; D may be TRBD1 (5 bases). V was cut by 5 bases and J by 10 bases, with 11 bases left in between. This CDR3 comprises 12 residues. CDR1 is SEHNR, CDR2 FQNEAQ, per germline (reference sequence).

This clonotype came up once. The chain carries TRBV30 and TRBJ2-1; 7 bases map to TRBD1. Germline values: CDR1 GTSNPN, CDR2 SVGIG (reference sequence). This CDR3 has 14 amino acids. V trimming: 2 bases; J trimming: 6 bases; junction bases outside the gene matches: 7. CDR3 protein: CAWSRGTETNEQFF. The CDR3 nucleotides read TGTGCCTGGAGTCGAGGGACAGAGACCAATGAGCAGTTCTTC.

On this clonotype: The CDR3 ends on some other residue instead of the conserved phenylalanine or tryptophan, so this is likely a read error. The J gene is TRBJ2-7, the V gene TRBV7-2; 10 bases are a match to TRBD2. V shed 5 bases, J shed 2 bases, and the junction held 3 bases outside the gene matches. Germline assignment: CDR1 SGHTA and CDR2 FQGNSA. CDR3 length: 14 amino acids. CDR3 sequence (DNA): TGTGCCAGCAGCCGGACTAGCGGAGCCTACGAGCAGTACTTA. Protein product: CASSRTSGAYEQYL.

The chain links TRBV7-3 to TRBJ1-5; TRBD1 matches 7 bases. The CDR3 is 14 amino acids. The ends lost 3 bases at V and 4 bases at J; junction bases unmatched: 3. CDR1 SGHTA and CDR2 FQGTGA come from the germline V gene. CDR3 loop: CASSFRDSNQPQHF. In DNA form, the CDR3 reads TGTGCCAGCAGCTTCCGGGACAGTAATCAGCCCCAGCATTTT.

V is TRBV18 and J is TRBJ1-5, with D unclear. Between the trimmed V and J ends, which lost 6 bases and 5 bases, there was a span of 17 bases. CDR3 length: 15 residues. Germline CDR1 KGHSH, CDR2 LQKENI. CDR3 protein: CASSSLAWEDQPQHF. The CDR3 nucleotides read TGTGCCAGCTCTTCCCTCGCGTGGGAGGATCAGCCCCAGCATTTT.

This clonotype came up many times. The V and J genes are TRBV3-1 and TRBJ2-4; D tentatively fits TRBD1 or TRBD2 (5 bases each). The V gene's germline CDR1 is LGHDT and CDR2 YNNKEL (reference sequence). Trimming pared 4 bases from V and 9 bases from J, leaving 19 bases between. CDR3 size: 15 residues. CDR3 protein: CASSPGSGTPGIQYF. CDR3 DNA sequence: TGTGCCAGCAGCCCCGGCTCGGGGACGCCGGGCATTCAGTACTTC.